Here is one TCR beta chain with its context. After removal of 0 bases from V and 2 bases from J, the junction contained 4 bases not matched to a gene. From germline, CDR1 is SGHTA and CDR2 FQGNSA. The CDR3 is 16 residues long. The sample comes from a study of T-cell reconstitution after alpha-beta-depleted transplantation in children. Preparation of the TCRbeta library was carried out with unique molecular identifiers. One entry per CDR3 protein, called by TCRdb with MiXCR from the PCR reads. The sample has 350,000 to 450,000 distinct CDR3 sequences, approximately 20% seen once. This clonotype was obtained from a human donor who donated a stem cell graft to a child with acute myeloid leukemia. This specimen consisted of PBMCs from the stem cell graft donor, obtained from the stem cell graft. The rearrangement links TRBV7-2 to TRBJ2-5; TRBD2 agrees at 9 bases. The CDR3 sequence is CASSLAAGGWQETQYF. CDR3 DNA sequence: TGTGCCAGCAGCTTAGCTGCGGGAGGGTGGCAAGAGACCCAGTACTTC.